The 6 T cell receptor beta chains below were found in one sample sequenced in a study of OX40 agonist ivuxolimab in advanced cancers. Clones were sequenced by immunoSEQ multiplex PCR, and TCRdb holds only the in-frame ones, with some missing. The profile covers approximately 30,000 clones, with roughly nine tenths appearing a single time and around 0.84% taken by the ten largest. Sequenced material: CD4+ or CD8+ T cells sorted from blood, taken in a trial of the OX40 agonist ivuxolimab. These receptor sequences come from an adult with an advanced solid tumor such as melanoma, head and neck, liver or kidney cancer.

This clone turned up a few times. As DNA, the CDR3 is TGTGCCTGGAGTCAGCCGGGAAATCCTGGAAACACCATATATTTT. It specifies CAWSQPGNPGNTIYF. V and J are TRBV30 and TRBJ1-3; no firm D call. Trimming removed 2 bases from V and 2 bases from J, with 13 bases in between. CDR1 GTSNPN and CDR2 SVGIG come from the germline V gene (reference sequence). CDR3 length equals 15 residues.

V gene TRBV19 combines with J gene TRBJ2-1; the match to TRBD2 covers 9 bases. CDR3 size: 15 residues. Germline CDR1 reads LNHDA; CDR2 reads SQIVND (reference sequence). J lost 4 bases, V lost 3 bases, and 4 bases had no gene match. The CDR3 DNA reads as TGTGCCAGTAGTATGTTAGCGGGAGTTTACAATGAGCAGTTCTTC. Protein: CASSMLAGVYNEQFF.

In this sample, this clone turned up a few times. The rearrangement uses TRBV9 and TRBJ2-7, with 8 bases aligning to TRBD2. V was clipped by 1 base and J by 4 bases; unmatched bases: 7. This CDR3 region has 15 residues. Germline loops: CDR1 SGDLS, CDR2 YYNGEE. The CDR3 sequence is CASSVRSGSWYEQYF. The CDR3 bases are TGTGCCAGCAGCGTACGGAGCGGGAGTTGGTACGAGCAGTACTTC.

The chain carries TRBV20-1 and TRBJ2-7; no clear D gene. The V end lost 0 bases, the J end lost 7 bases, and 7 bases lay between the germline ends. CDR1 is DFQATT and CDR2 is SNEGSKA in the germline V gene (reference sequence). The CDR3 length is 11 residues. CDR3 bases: TGCAGTGCTAGAGAAGACCTGGAGCAGTACTTC. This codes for CSAREDLEQYF.

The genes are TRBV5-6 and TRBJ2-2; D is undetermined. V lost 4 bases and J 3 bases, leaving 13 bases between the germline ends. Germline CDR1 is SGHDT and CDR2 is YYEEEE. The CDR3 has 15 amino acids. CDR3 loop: CASSPGITHTGELFF. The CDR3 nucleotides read TGTGCCAGCAGCCCCGGAATCACGCACACCGGGGAGCTGTTTTTT.

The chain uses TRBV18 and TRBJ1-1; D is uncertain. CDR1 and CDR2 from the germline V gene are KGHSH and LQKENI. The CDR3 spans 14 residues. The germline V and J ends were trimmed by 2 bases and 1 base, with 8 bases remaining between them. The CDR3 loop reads CASSPDTPNTEAFF. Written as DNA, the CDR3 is TGTGCCAGCTCACCAGACACTCCGAACACTGAAGCTTTCTTT.